The present TCR beta chain was sequenced within a study of OX40 agonist ivuxolimab in advanced cancers. V lost 2 bases and J 7 bases, leaving 9 bases between the germline ends. This CDR3 has 13 residues. Germline lookup yields CDR1 MDHEN and CDR2 SYDVKM. Produced via immunoSEQ multiplex PCR; TCRdb's table is partial and in-frame only. The sample has roughly 73,000 clones; approximately 86% are singletons. This chain connects TRBV28 to TRBJ2-1; TRBD1 or TRBD2 may be the D gene (5 bases each). The receptor was isolated from an adult with an advanced solid tumor such as melanoma, head and neck, liver or kidney cancer. The sample consisted of CD4+ or CD8+ T cells sorted from blood, taken in a trial of the OX40 agonist ivuxolimab. The CDR3 loop reads CASSLGTSNEQFF. CDR3 coding DNA: TGTGCCAGCAGTTTAGGGACCTCTAATGAGCAGTTCTTC.